This T cell receptor (beta chain) stems from a study of OX40 agonist ivuxolimab in advanced cancers. Study-wide findings and caveats: Antigen specificity remained undetermined for the expanded peripheral T cells. Among T cells, CD8+ cells averaged more expanded clones than CD4+ cells. Circulating CD4+ and CD8+ T cells showed clonal expansion by week 6 at 0.1 to 3.0 mg/kg.

Regarding this clone: The antigen remains unidentified. Compared with germline, one end of the junction differs, possibly owing to a read error.

Profiled with immunoSEQ multiplex PCR; TCRdb holds only in-frame clones, not every one. Of 22,000 or so clones listed, 65% to 85% were seen once; the top ten hold about a quarter. CDR3 length equals 12 residues. The germline CDR1 and CDR2 sequences are GTSNPN and SVGIG (reference sequence). The specimen was CD4+ or CD8+ T cells sorted from blood, collected in a trial of the OX40 agonist ivuxolimab. The rearrangement links TRBV30 to TRBJ2-3; D not certain. This TCR derives from an adult with an advanced solid tumor such as melanoma, head and neck, liver or kidney cancer. For the CDR3, the DNA is TGTGCCTGGAACTTAGGCCAGGATCCGGTCGTATTT. This gives the protein CAWNLGQDPVVF.